These 23 T cell receptor beta chains originate from one sample sequenced in a study of response to subunit inactivated influenza vaccine. TCRdb re-analysed the RT-PCR reads in MiXCR, keeping a single row per CDR3 protein. The sample carries about 700,000 distinct CDR3 sequences, 11% to 15% recorded once. The specimen was PBMCs from blood, collected roughly 2 weeks before vaccination. These receptors all stem from a man aged 45 to 65 who received an inactivated influenza vaccine.

This clonotype came up a few times. The gene calls are TRBV29-1 and TRBJ1-2; D not certain. The CDR3 sequence is 12 residues long. V lost 7 bases and J lost 0, with 9 bases in between. Germline lookup yields CDR1 SQVTM and CDR2 ANQGSEA. The chain's CDR3 is CSERTANYGYTF. The CDR3 DNA reads TGCAGCGAACGGACGGCTAACTATGGCTACACCTTC.

V gene TRBV7-6 combines with J gene TRBJ1-6; 7 bases match TRBD1. After removal of 4 bases from V and 6 bases from J, the junction contained 9 bases not matched to a gene. The CDR3 is made up of 16 amino acids. In germline, CDR1 is SGHVS, CDR2 FNYEAQ. CDR3 DNA: TGTGCCAGCAGCTCTCAGACAGGGACATCTAATTCACCCCTCCACTTT. This sequence encodes CASSSQTGTSNSPLHF.

This clonotype was counted between two and nine times. The chain joins TRBV4-3 to TRBJ2-7; 8 bases match TRBD1. The CDR3 spans 16 residues. Germline V lookup: CDR1 LGHNA, CDR2 YSLEER. J lost 3 bases, V lost 0 bases, and 7 bases had no gene match. The CDR3 DNA follows: TGCGCCAGCAGCCAAGATCCCGCCGGACAGGGCTACGAGCAGTACTTC. This encodes CASSQDPAGQGYEQYF.

J is TRBJ1-6 and V is TRBV19; D uncertain. CDR3 length: 13 amino acids. The germline CDR1 and CDR2 sequences are LNHDA and SQIVND (reference sequence). Trimming shortened V by 7 bases and J by 7 bases, and 11 bases separated the two germline ends. CDR3 nucleotide sequence: TGTGCCAGTACCCCTGGGAGGAATTCACCCCTCCACTTT. Its protein is CASTPGRNSPLHF.

In this sample, this clonotype turned up a few times. This chain links TRBV11-2 with TRBJ2-1; 9 nucleotides agree with TRBD2. The length of the CDR3 is 15 residues. Germline CDR1 is SGHAT and CDR2 is FQNNGV. V shed 3 bases and J 9 bases; nucleotides not matched to a gene: 9. The CDR3 loop is CASSFLSGGDGEQFF. CDR3 nucleotides: TGTGCCAGCAGCTTCCTTAGCGGGGGTGACGGTGAGCAGTTCTTC.

The CDR3 loop is CASSQAGGDDYGYTF. Written as DNA, the CDR3 is TGCGCCAGCAGCCAAGCAGGGGGCGATGACTATGGCTACACCTTC. The chain has TRBV4-1 and TRBJ1-2, with TRBD1 matching over 8 bases. Germline assignment: CDR1 MGHRA and CDR2 YSYEKL. Trimming at V came to 1 base and at J to 3 bases, leaving 4 bases not matched to a gene. This CDR3 region has 15 residues.

Many counts were recorded for this clonotype. In DNA form, the CDR3 reads TGTGCCAGCAACCAGGGGTTCAACAATGAGCAGTTCTTC. This sequence encodes CASNQGFNNEQFF. This sequence joins TRBV3-1 and TRBJ2-1; D possibly corresponds to TRBD1 (6 bases). Germline V gene sequence: CDR1 LGHDT, CDR2 YNNKEL (reference sequence). The CDR3 runs to 13 residues. V was pared by 7 bases and J by 5 bases, with 12 bases between.

The V call is TRBV5-4, the J call TRBJ2-3; 11 bases fit TRBD1. The CDR3 is 17 amino acids. Germline CDR1 reads SGHNT; CDR2 reads YYREEE (reference sequence). The V and J ends lost 4 bases and 6 bases, in that order; junction bases with no gene match: 13. The CDR3 bases are TGTGCCAGCAGCCCGCGACCCGGGACAGGGGGAGCGGATACGCAGTATTTT. Protein product: CASSPRPGTGGADTQYF. Complete variable domain (other parts from reference TRBV5-4 and TRBJ2-3): ETGVTQSPTHLIKTRGQQVTLRCSSQSGHNTVSWYQQALGQGPQFIFQYYREEENGRGNFPPRFSGLQFPNYSSELNVNALELDDSALYLCASSPRPGTGGADTQYFGPGTRLTVL.

This clonotype was observed a few times. This chain connects TRBV5-1 to TRBJ2-1; a weak D match, TRBD1 (5 bases). CDR3 length: 15 residues. Per germline, CDR1 SGHRS and CDR2 YFSETQ. The V end lost 5 bases, the J end lost 8 bases, and 20 bases lay between the germline ends. This chain's CDR3 is CASSPDTSKADEQFF. CDR3 bases: TGCGCCAGCAGTCCGGACACCTCAAAGGCCGATGAGCAGTTCTTC.

This chain links TRBV3-1 with TRBJ1-5; 9 bases are a match to TRBD1. After removal of 1 base from V and 7 bases from J, the junction contained 23 bases not matched to a gene. The CDR3 totals 21 residues. Looked up from germline, CDR1 is LGHDT and CDR2 is YNNKEL (reference sequence). The CDR3: CASSQGSDTGTGSPNRQPQHF. As DNA, the CDR3 is TGTGCCAGCAGCCAAGGGTCCGATACCGGGACAGGGTCCCCAAATCGGCAGCCCCAGCATTTT.

The chain uses TRBV5-1 and TRBJ1-5; D call uncertain. Trimming cost V 1 base and J 7 bases, with 15 bases left between them. CDR3 length equals 15 residues. Looked up from germline, CDR1 is SGHRS and CDR2 is YFSETQ. The CDR3 nucleotides read TGCGCCAGCAGCTTGACCCCGGGGAGCGCCCAGCCCCAGCATTTT. It yields the protein CASSLTPGSAQPQHF.

This chain links TRBV7-6 with TRBJ2-3; perhaps D is TRBD1 or TRBD2 (5 bases each). The CDR3 runs 17 residues. V gave up 2 bases and J gave up 4 bases, with 19 bases separating them. CDR1 is SGHVS and CDR2 is FNYEAQ in the germline V gene. CDR3 sequence reads: CASSLRGEGIFADTQYF. The CDR3 DNA reads as TGTGCCAGCAGCTTAAGGGGCGAGGGTATATTTGCAGATACGCAGTATTTT.

In its sample, this clonotype was seen a few times. This sequence joins TRBV20-1 and TRBJ1-2, with D hard to call. V shed 6 bases and J shed 3 bases, with 11 bases lying between them. Germline CDR1 is DFQATT and CDR2 is SNEGSKA (reference sequence). The CDR3 contains 12 residues. CDR3 sequence: CSASGVDYGYTF. The CDR3 region has the DNA TGCAGTGCCAGTGGGGTGGACTATGGCTACACCTTC.

This clonotype was seen at least ten times. The rearrangement joins TRBV28 to TRBJ2-6, with TRBD1 matching 7 bases. The CDR3 has 15 residues. Trimming cost V 5 bases and J 2 bases; bases outside gene matches: 3. Per the germline V gene, CDR1 is MDHEN and CDR2 is SYDVKM. The CDR3 loop is CASSMTGTGANVLTF. The CDR3 DNA is TGTGCCAGCAGTATGACAGGGACTGGGGCCAACGTCCTGACTTTC.

The chain has TRBV12-3 or TRBV12-4 and TRBJ1-1; TRBD1 matches at 9 bases. J gave up 8 bases and V 6 bases, and 7 bases lay outside the gene matches. This CDR3 has 13 amino acids. CDR3 sequence (DNA): TGTGCCAGCAGATTACAGGGGGCCGACGAAGCTTTCTTT. This codes for CASRLQGADEAFF.

In this sample, this clonotype turned up a few times. The chain uses TRBV28 and TRBJ2-7; 9 nucleotides line up with TRBD1. This CDR3 has 13 amino acids. Germline CDR1 reads MDHEN; CDR2 reads SYDVKM. V shed 6 bases and J 3 bases; nucleotides not matched to a gene: 3. The CDR3 reads CASRRQGGYEQYF. CDR3 DNA: TGTGCCAGCAGACGACAGGGGGGCTACGAGCAGTACTTC.

The table lists this clonotype with a few counts. The chain carries TRBV29-1 and TRBJ2-7; perhaps TRBD1 as D (5 bases). Germline-derived CDR1 and CDR2 are SQVTM and ANQGSEA. This CDR3 contains 15 residues. V lost 0 bases and J 0 bases, leaving 12 bases between the germline ends. The CDR3 here is CSVEDWHDSSYEQYF. CDR3 in DNA: TGCAGCGTTGAAGATTGGCACGACAGCTCCTACGAGCAGTACTTC.

This chain links TRBV10-3 with TRBJ2-7; 7 positions match TRBD2. This CDR3 is 14 amino acids long. Trimming cost V 5 bases and J 0 bases; bases outside gene matches: 4. The germline CDR1 and CDR2 sequences are ENHRY and SYGVKD. In DNA form, the CDR3 reads TGTGCCATCAGTAGCGGGACCGACTCCTACGAGCAGTACTTC. It specifies CAISSGTDSYEQYF.

This chain uses TRBV6-1 with TRBJ2-2; no clear D. There are 13 residues in the CDR3. Per the germline V gene, CDR1 is MNHNS and CDR2 is SASEGT. The V gene lost 7 bases and the J gene lost 2 bases, with 8 bases spanning the gap. In DNA, the CDR3 is TGTGCCAGCACCGACCAAAACACCGGGGAGCTGTTTTTT. As protein: CASTDQNTGELFF.

This chain links TRBV20-1 with TRBJ2-1, with 7 nucleotides matching TRBD2. The CDR3 runs 12 residues. V shed 8 bases and J 6 bases; nucleotides not matched to a gene: 7. Germline CDR1 and CDR2: DFQATT and SNEGSKA (reference sequence). CDR3 loop: CSTRGRSNEQFF. The CDR3, as DNA: TGCAGTACCCGCGGGAGATCCAATGAGCAGTTCTTC.

This clonotype has more than one count but fewer than ten. V and J are TRBV20-1 and TRBJ2-3; a weak D match, TRBD2 (5 bases). This CDR3 has 16 amino acids. Germline V gene sequence: CDR1 DFQATT, CDR2 SNEGSKA (reference sequence). Between the trimmed V and J ends, which lost 8 bases and 1 base, there was a span of 22 bases. CDR3 sequence reads: CSPPGIARGGTDTQYF. The DNA of the CDR3 is TGCAGTCCCCCCGGGATCGCACGAGGCGGCACAGATACGCAGTATTTT.

This clonotype showed up just a few times. The chain couples TRBV18 to TRBJ1-2, with 7 positions matching TRBD1. The germline CDR1 and CDR2 sequences are KGHSH and LQKENI. V was pared by 3 bases and J by 3 bases, with 7 bases of the junction left unmatched. The CDR3 spans 15 residues. This CDR3 is CASSPSAGGDYGYTF. In DNA form, the CDR3 reads TGTGCCAGCTCACCGTCGGCAGGGGGTGACTATGGCTACACCTTC.

This chain connects TRBV15 to TRBJ2-1, with no clear D. Trimming removed 0 bases at V and 5 bases at J, with 5 bases between. The CDR3 has 13 residues. Germline V gene data show CDR1 as LNHNV and CDR2 as YYDKDF (reference sequence). CDR3 coding DNA: TGTGCCACCAGCAGAGATGGGGACAATGAGCAGTTCTTC. Its protein is CATSRDGDNEQFF.